The rows below give T cell receptor beta chains drawn from one sample of a study of blood T cell repertoires in COVID-19. Profiled with immunoSEQ multiplex PCR; TCRdb holds only in-frame clones, not every one. Among approximately 100,000 clones listed, 85% to 90% were seen once. Sequencing was done on a sample of peripheral blood. The receptors were sampled from a human donor in a cohort sampled during active COVID-19. CDR3s include the opening cysteine and the closing phenylalanine or tryptophan. Fields, in order: clone size, J gene, V gene, D gene, CDR3 length, CDR3 DNA, CDR3 protein. A D gene is named only where the DNA matches it firmly. Expanded clones get a size class; other rows say once, few or many, or leave the size out.

clone size: -
J gene: TRBJ2-3
V gene: TRBV3-1/TRBV3-2
D gene: TRBD2
CDR3 length: 19
CDR3 DNA: TGTGCCAGCAGCCAAGGGACTAGCGGGCCCCGATTAAGCACAGATACGCAGTATTTT
CDR3 protein: CASSQGTSGPRLSTDTQYF

clone size: few
J gene: TRBJ2-2
V gene: TRBV10-3
D gene: -
CDR3 length: 14
CDR3 DNA: TGTGCCATCACCCCCGACAGTAACACCGGGGAGCTGTTTTTT
CDR3 protein: CAITPDSNTGELFF

clone size: -
J gene: TRBJ2-1
V gene: TRBV6-5
D gene: TRBD2
CDR3 length: 15
CDR3 DNA: TGTGCCAGCAGTCGCACTAGCGGGGCCGGCTATGAGCAGTTCTTC
CDR3 protein: CASSRTSGAGYEQFF

clone size: -
J gene: TRBJ1-1
V gene: TRBV3-1/TRBV3-2
D gene: -
CDR3 length: 11
CDR3 DNA: TGTGCCAGCAGCCAAGAGGAGAGGGCTTTCTTT
CDR3 protein: CASSQEERAFF

clone size: -
J gene: TRBJ2-7
V gene: TRBV7-6
D gene: -
CDR3 length: 14
CDR3 DNA: TGTGCCAGCAGCCCCCGGACGGGGAACTACGAGCAGTACTTC
CDR3 protein: CASSPRTGNYEQYF

clone size: -
J gene: TRBJ2-3
V gene: TRBV24-1
D gene: TRBD1
CDR3 length: 15
CDR3 DNA: TGTGCCACCAGTGATCCGACAGGGTGGACAGATACGCAGTATTTT
CDR3 protein: CATSDPTGWTDTQYF

clone size: once
J gene: TRBJ2-3
V gene: TRBV19
D gene: -
CDR3 length: 15
CDR3 DNA: TGTGCCAGTAGTATAATAGGGGCACCCACAGATACGCAGTATTTT
CDR3 protein: CASSIIGAPTDTQYF

clone size: -
J gene: TRBJ1-1
V gene: TRBV6-2/TRBV6-3
D gene: -
CDR3 length: 15
CDR3 DNA: TGTGCCAGCAGTTACGGGGGGACGGCGAACACTGAAGCTTTCTTT
CDR3 protein: CASSYGGTANTEAFF

clone size: -
J gene: TRBJ1-2
V gene: TRBV27
D gene: -
CDR3 length: 13
CDR3 DNA: TGTGCCAGCAGTCCCCCCGGAGGTACTGGCTACACCTTC
CDR3 protein: CASSPPGGTGYTF

clone size: -
J gene: TRBJ2-2
V gene: TRBV7-9
D gene: -
CDR3 length: 15
CDR3 DNA: TGTGCCAGCAGCCTCGCGTTAGCGGACACCGGGGAGCTGTTTTTT
CDR3 protein: CASSLALADTGELFF

clone size: -
J gene: TRBJ2-7
V gene: TRBV7-9
D gene: TRBD2
CDR3 length: 13
CDR3 DNA: TGTGCCAGCAGCTGGGTAGCGGGAGGCGAGCAGTACTTC
CDR3 protein: CASSWVAGGEQYF

clone size: -
J gene: TRBJ2-1
V gene: TRBV5-1
D gene: -
CDR3 length: 17
CDR3 DNA: TGCGCCAGCAGCCAACCTCCGACAGGCGGAACCTACAATGAGCAGTTCTTC
CDR3 protein: CASSQPPTGGTYNEQFF

clone size: -
J gene: TRBJ2-6
V gene: TRBV18
D gene: TRBD1
CDR3 length: 18
CDR3 DNA: TGTGCCAGCTCACCGGGGACAGGGGTCTTTCCTGGGGCCAACGTCCTGACTTTC
CDR3 protein: CASSPGTGVFPGANVLTF

clone size: -
J gene: TRBJ2-1
V gene: TRBV4-2
D gene: TRBD2
CDR3 length: 20
CDR3 DNA: TGTGCCAGCAGCCAAGTGACCCTAGCGGGGGGTGTAAGCTCCTACAATGAGCAGTTCTTC
CDR3 protein: CASSQVTLAGGVSSYNEQFF

clone size: -
J gene: TRBJ2-3
V gene: TRBV19
D gene: TRBD1
CDR3 length: 15
CDR3 DNA: TGTGCCAGTAGTCTGGGACAGGGTTTTACAGATACGCAGTATTTT
CDR3 protein: CASSLGQGFTDTQYF

clone size: -
J gene: TRBJ2-2
V gene: TRBV6-5
D gene: -
CDR3 length: 15
CDR3 DNA: TGTGCCAGCCTGAGGACCGGGGGGCGCACCGGGGAGCTGTTTTTT
CDR3 protein: CASLRTGGRTGELFF

clone size: -
J gene: TRBJ2-7
V gene: TRBV5-1
D gene: -
CDR3 length: 14
CDR3 DNA: TGCGCCAGCAGCTTGTCTTCCTTATCCTACGAGCAGTACTTC
CDR3 protein: CASSLSSLSYEQYF

clone size: -
J gene: TRBJ2-2
V gene: TRBV2
D gene: -
CDR3 length: 13
CDR3 DNA: TGTGCCAGCAGCGAGCGTTACACCGGGGAGCTGTTTTTT
CDR3 protein: CASSERYTGELFF

clone size: -
J gene: TRBJ2-7
V gene: TRBV7-2
D gene: TRBD2
CDR3 length: 14
CDR3 DNA: TGTGCCAGCAGCCCCGGGACTAGGATATACGAGCAGTACTTC
CDR3 protein: CASSPGTRIYEQYF

clone size: -
J gene: TRBJ2-1
V gene: TRBV5-1
D gene: -
CDR3 length: 14
CDR3 DNA: TGCGCCAGCAGCAGGACAGTAGTCTACAATGAGCAGTTCTTC
CDR3 protein: CASSRTVVYNEQFF

clone size: -
J gene: TRBJ1-5
V gene: TRBV18
D gene: -
CDR3 length: 15
CDR3 DNA: TGTGCCAGCTCACCAGATCAGGGCCCGAATCAGCCCCAGCATTTT
CDR3 protein: CASSPDQGPNQPQHF

clone size: -
J gene: TRBJ2-3
V gene: TRBV19
D gene: TRBD2
CDR3 length: 13
CDR3 DNA: TGTGCCAGTAGTCCCGGGAGGGGGGATACGCAGTATTTT
CDR3 protein: CASSPGRGDTQYF

clone size: -
J gene: TRBJ1-5
V gene: TRBV2
D gene: -
CDR3 length: 14
CDR3 DNA: TGTGCCAGCTCGACGGGGGTGGGCAATCAGCCCCAGCATTTT
CDR3 protein: CASSTGVGNQPQHF

clone size: -
J gene: TRBJ2-5
V gene: TRBV10-3
D gene: TRBD1
CDR3 length: 14
CDR3 DNA: TGTGCCATCCGCGATGAGGGGGCAGGGGAGACCCAGTACTTC
CDR3 protein: CAIRDEGAGETQYF

clone size: few
J gene: TRBJ1-2
V gene: TRBV7-9
D gene: TRBD1
CDR3 length: 16
CDR3 DNA: TGTGCCAGCAGCTTAGTATTCGGACAGGGGGACGATGGCTACACCTTC
CDR3 protein: CASSLVFGQGDDGYTF

clone size: -
J gene: TRBJ2-1
V gene: TRBV7-2
D gene: -
CDR3 length: 15
CDR3 DNA: TGTGCCAGCAGCTTAGATCCGACTAGCTACAATGAGCAGTTCTTC
CDR3 protein: CASSLDPTSYNEQFF

clone size: -
J gene: TRBJ2-1
V gene: TRBV24-1
D gene: TRBD2
CDR3 length: 16
CDR3 DNA: TGTGCCACCAGTGATGTACTAGCGGGGACAAGAAATGAGCAGTTCTTC
CDR3 protein: CATSDVLAGTRNEQFF

clone size: -
J gene: TRBJ2-7
V gene: TRBV5-6
D gene: TRBD1
CDR3 length: 14
CDR3 DNA: TGTGCCAGCATCGGAGGACAGGGTGGGCACGAGCAGTACTTC
CDR3 protein: CASIGGQGGHEQYF

clone size: -
J gene: TRBJ1-5
V gene: TRBV27
D gene: TRBD1
CDR3 length: 15
CDR3 DNA: TGTGCCAGCGGTCGACAGGGACATAGCAATCAGCCCCAGCATTTT
CDR3 protein: CASGRQGHSNQPQHF

clone size: -
J gene: TRBJ2-1
V gene: TRBV4-3
D gene: TRBD2
CDR3 length: 15
CDR3 DNA: TGCGCCAGCAGCCCCGGGACTAGCGACTACAATGAGCAGTTCTTC
CDR3 protein: CASSPGTSDYNEQFF

clone size: -
J gene: TRBJ2-7
V gene: TRBV19
D gene: TRBD1
CDR3 length: 15
CDR3 DNA: TGTGCCAGGTCTGTGGCCGGGACAGGGGACCACGAGCAGTACTTC
CDR3 protein: CARSVAGTGDHEQYF

clone size: -
J gene: TRBJ1-2
V gene: TRBV5-6
D gene: -
CDR3 length: 13
CDR3 DNA: TGTGCCAGCAGCTTCGGGATATCAACAGGCTACACCTTC
CDR3 protein: CASSFGISTGYTF

clone size: few
J gene: TRBJ2-7
V gene: TRBV11-2
D gene: TRBD1
CDR3 length: 17
CDR3 DNA: TGTGCCAGCAGCGTAGGGACAGGGGGCCATGCTTCCTACGAGCAGTACTTC
CDR3 protein: CASSVGTGGHASYEQYF

clone size: -
J gene: TRBJ1-1
V gene: TRBV5-1
D gene: -
CDR3 length: 14
CDR3 DNA: TGCGCCAGCAATTGGTTTCATTTCGGCACTGAAGCTTTCTTT
CDR3 protein: CASNWFHFGTEAFF

clone size: -
J gene: TRBJ1-1
V gene: TRBV13
D gene: -
CDR3 length: 14
CDR3 DNA: TGTGCCAGCAGCTTGAGGCTGACGGTCACTGAAGCTTTCTTT
CDR3 protein: CASSLRLTVTEAFF

clone size: -
J gene: TRBJ2-3
V gene: TRBV18
D gene: TRBD2
CDR3 length: 15
CDR3 DNA: TGTGCCAGCTCACCGCGGACTAGCGGGGGGGATACGCAGTATTTT
CDR3 protein: CASSPRTSGGDTQYF

clone size: -
J gene: TRBJ2-7
V gene: TRBV11-2
D gene: -
CDR3 length: 15
CDR3 DNA: TGTGCCAGCAGTTCCCCCCGGGCTAGCGTTTACGAGCAGTACTTC
CDR3 protein: CASSSPRASVYEQYF

clone size: -
J gene: TRBJ2-7
V gene: TRBV20-1
D gene: -
CDR3 length: 11
CDR3 DNA: TGCAGTGCTAATGGACATGACGAGCAGTACTTC
CDR3 protein: CSANGHDEQYF

clone size: -
J gene: TRBJ2-7
V gene: TRBV6-2/TRBV6-3
D gene: TRBD1
CDR3 length: 14
CDR3 DNA: TGTGCCAGCAGTCGTCCGGGACAGGTCTACGAGCAGTACTTC
CDR3 protein: CASSRPGQVYEQYF

clone size: -
J gene: TRBJ2-3
V gene: TRBV4-1
D gene: TRBD2
CDR3 length: 16
CDR3 DNA: TGCGCCAGCAGCCAAATTTTAGCGGGGCCCACAGATACGCAGTATTTT
CDR3 protein: CASSQILAGPTDTQYF

clone size: -
J gene: TRBJ2-7
V gene: TRBV4-3
D gene: TRBD2
CDR3 length: 18
CDR3 DNA: TGCGCCAGCAGCCCCGGGACTAGCGGGTCCGATTTCATCCACGAGCAGTACTTC
CDR3 protein: CASSPGTSGSDFIHEQYF